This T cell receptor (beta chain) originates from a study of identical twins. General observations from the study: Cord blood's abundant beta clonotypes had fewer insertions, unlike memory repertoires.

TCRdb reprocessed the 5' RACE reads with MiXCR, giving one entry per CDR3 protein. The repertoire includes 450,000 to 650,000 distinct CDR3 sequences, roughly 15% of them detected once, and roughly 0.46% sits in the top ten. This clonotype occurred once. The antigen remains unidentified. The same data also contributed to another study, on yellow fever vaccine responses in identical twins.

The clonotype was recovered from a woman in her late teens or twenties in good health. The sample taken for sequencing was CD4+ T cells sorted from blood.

DNA of the CDR3: TGTGCCAGTATAGGGTTCGGACTAGCGGGAGCCGGGGAGCTGTTTTTT. Its protein product is CASIGFGLAGAGELFF. The chain is built from TRBV19 and TRBJ2-2; 13 bases match TRBD2. With V trimmed by 7 bases and J by 6 bases, 8 bases remained unmatched. The CDR3 covers 16 residues. Germline lookup yields CDR1 LNHDA and CDR2 SQIVND (reference sequence). The full variable domain, with the rest looked up from reference TRBV19 and TRBJ2-2, is DGGITQSPKYLFRKEGQNVTLSCEQNLNHDAMYWYRQDPGQGLRLIYYSQIVNDFQKGDIAEGYSVSREKKESFPLTVTSAQKNPTAFYLCASIGFGLAGAGELFFGEGSRLTVL.